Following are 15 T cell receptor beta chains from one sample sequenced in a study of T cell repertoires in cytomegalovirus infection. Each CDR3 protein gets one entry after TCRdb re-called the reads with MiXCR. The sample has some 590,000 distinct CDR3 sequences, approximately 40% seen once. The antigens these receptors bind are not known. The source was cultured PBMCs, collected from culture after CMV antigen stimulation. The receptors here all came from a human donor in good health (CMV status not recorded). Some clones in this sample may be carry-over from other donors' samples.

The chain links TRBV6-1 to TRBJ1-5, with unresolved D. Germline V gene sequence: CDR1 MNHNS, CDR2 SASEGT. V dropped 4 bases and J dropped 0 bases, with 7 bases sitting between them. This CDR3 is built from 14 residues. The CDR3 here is CASSGVGSNQPQHF. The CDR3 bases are TGTGCCAGCAGTGGGGTCGGTAGCAATCAGCCCCAGCATTTT.

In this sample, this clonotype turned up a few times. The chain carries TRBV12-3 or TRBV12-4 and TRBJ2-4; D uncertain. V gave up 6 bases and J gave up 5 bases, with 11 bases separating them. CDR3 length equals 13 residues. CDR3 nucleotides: TGTGCCAGCAGCCGGGTTTCCCAAAACATTCAGTACTTC. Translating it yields CASSRVSQNIQYF.

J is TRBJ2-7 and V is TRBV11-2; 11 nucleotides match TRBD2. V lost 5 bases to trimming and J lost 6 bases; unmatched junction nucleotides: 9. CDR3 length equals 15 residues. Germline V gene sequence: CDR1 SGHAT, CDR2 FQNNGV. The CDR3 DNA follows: TGTGCCAGCAGCCAGACCTCTAGCGGGGGGAGCGAGCAGTACTTC. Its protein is CASSQTSSGGSEQYF.

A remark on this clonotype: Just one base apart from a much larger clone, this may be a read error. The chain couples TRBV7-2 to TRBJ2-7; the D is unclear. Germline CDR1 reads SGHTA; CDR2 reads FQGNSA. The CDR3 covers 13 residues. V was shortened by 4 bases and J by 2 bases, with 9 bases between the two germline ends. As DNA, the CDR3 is TGTGCCAGCAGCTCGCCGGGCCCCTACGAGCAGTACTTC. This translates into CASSSPGPYEQYF.

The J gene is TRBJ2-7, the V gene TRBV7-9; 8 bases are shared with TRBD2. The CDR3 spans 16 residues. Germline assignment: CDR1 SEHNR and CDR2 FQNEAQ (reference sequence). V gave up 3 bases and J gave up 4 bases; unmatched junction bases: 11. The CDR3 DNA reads TGTGCCAGCAGCTTTCCCCAGCGGGAGTCAGGGTACGAGCAGTACTTC. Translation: CASSFPQRESGYEQYF.

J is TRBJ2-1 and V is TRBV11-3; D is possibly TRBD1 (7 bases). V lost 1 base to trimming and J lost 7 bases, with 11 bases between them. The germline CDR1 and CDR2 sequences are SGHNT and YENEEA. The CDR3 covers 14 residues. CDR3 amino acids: CASSLVPGGNEQFF. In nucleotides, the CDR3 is TGTGCCAGCAGCTTAGTCCCAGGGGGGAATGAGCAGTTCTTC.

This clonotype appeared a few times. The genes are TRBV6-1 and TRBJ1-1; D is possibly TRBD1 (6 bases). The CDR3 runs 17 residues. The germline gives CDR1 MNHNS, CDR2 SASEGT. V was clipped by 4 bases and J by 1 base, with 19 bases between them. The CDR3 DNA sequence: TGTGCCAGCAGTGCCCCGCGAGGAGGGGGGGGGAACACTGAAGCTTTCTTT. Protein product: CASSAPRGGGGNTEAFF.

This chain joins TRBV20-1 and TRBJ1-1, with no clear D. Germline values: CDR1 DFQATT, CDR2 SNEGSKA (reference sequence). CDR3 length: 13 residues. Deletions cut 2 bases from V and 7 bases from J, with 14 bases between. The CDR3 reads CSARRPGWGEAFF. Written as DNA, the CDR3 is TGCAGTGCTAGACGTCCTGGGTGGGGTGAAGCTTTCTTT.

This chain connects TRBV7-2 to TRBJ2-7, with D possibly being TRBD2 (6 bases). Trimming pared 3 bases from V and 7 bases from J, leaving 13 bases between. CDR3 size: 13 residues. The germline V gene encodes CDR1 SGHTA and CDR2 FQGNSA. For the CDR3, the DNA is TGTGCCAGCAGCTTCGAGCGGAGGGGAGAGCAGTACTTC. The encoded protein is CASSFERRGEQYF.

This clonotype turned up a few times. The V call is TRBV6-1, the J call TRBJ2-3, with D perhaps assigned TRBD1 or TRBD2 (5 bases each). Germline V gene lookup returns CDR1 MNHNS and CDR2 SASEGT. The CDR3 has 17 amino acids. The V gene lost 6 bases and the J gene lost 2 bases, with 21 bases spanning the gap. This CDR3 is CASSQRGAERNTDTQYF. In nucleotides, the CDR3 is TGTGCCAGCAGCCAAAGAGGGGCGGAAAGGAACACAGATACGCAGTATTTT.

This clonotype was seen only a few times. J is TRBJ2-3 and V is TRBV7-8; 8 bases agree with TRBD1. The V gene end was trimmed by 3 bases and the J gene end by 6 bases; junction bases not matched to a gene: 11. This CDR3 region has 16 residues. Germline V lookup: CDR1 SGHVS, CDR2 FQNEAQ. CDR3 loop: CASSLGLDRVSDTQYF. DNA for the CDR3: TGTGCCAGCAGCTTGGGTCTGGACAGGGTATCTGATACGCAGTATTTT. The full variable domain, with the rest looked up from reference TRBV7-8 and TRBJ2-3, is GAGVSQSPRYKVAKRGQDVALRCDPISGHVSLFWYQQALGQGPEFLTYFQNEAQLDKSGLPSDRFFAERPEGSVSTLKIQRTQQEDSAVYLCASSLGLDRVSDTQYFGPGTRLTVL.

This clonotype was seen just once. The DNA of the CDR3 is TGCGCCAGCAGCCAGGGGGACTACATAGACAATGAGCAGTTCTTC. Its translation: CASSQGDYIDNEQFF. The chain couples TRBV4-3 to TRBJ2-1; TRBD2 matches 7 bases. CDR1 LGHNA and CDR2 YSLEER come from the germline V gene. The CDR3 has 15 amino acids. Losses at the gene ends were 3 bases for V and 5 bases for J; bases not matched to a gene: 7.

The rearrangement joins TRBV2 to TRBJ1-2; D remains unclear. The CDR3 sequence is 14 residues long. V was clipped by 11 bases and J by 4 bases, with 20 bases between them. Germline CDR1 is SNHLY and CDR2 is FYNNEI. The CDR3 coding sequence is TGTGCCGGACTCCGTGAGGTCGGTAGCTATGGCTACACCTTC. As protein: CAGLREVGSYGYTF.

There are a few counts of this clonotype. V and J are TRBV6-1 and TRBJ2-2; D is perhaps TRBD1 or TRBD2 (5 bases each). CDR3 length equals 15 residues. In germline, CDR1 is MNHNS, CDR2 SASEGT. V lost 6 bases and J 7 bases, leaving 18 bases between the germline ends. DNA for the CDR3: TGTGCCAGCAGCCGAATGGGGGACCAGGGCGGGGAGCTGTTTTTT. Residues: CASSRMGDQGGELFF.

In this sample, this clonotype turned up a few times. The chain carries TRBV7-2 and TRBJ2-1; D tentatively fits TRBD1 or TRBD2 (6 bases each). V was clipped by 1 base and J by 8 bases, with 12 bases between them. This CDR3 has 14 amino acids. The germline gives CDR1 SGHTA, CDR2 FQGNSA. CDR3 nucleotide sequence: TGTGCCAGCAGCTTAGGGGCAGGGGAGGATGAGCAGTTCTTC. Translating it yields CASSLGAGEDEQFF.